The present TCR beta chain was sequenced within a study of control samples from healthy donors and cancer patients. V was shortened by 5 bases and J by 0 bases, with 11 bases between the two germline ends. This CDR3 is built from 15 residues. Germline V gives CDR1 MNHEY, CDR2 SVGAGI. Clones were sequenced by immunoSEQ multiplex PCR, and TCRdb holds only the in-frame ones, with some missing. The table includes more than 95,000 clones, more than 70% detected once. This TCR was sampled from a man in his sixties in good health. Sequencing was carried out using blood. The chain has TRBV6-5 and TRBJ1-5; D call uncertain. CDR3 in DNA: TGTGCCAGCAGTCACGGAAGGGTTAGCAATCAGCCCCAGCATTTT. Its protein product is CASSHGRVSNQPQHF.